The 5 T cell receptor beta chains below come from one sample, sequenced in a study of cytomegalovirus exposure and HLA in healthy donors. 13 Jbeta primers and 60 Vbeta primers were used for the PCR. Assay used: immunoSEQ multiplex PCR; TCRdb lists only in-frame clones, some missing. This sample carries 130,000 or so clones, with 1.5% to 2% going to the ten biggest clones. Sequencing was done on a sample of PBMCs. These receptors all come from a woman aged 40 to 55 in good health and CMV-seropositive.

The chain has TRBV5-1 and TRBJ2-3; perhaps TRBD1 as D (6 bases). Trimming stripped 2 bases from V and 6 bases from J, with 10 bases between. The CDR3 consists of 13 residues. Germline V CDR1 and CDR2: SGHRS, YFSETQ. CDR3 protein: CASSFSQGDTQYF. The CDR3 bases are TGCGCCAGCAGCTTTTCTCAGGGGGATACGCAGTATTTT.

This rearrangement joins TRBV27 to TRBJ2-5, with D perhaps matching TRBD1 (5 bases). The CDR3 consists of 15 residues. V was cut by 5 bases and J by 1 base, with 14 bases left in between. In germline, CDR1 is MNHEY, CDR2 SMNVEV (reference sequence). The CDR3 loop reads CASSTRTMLQETQYF. The CDR3, as DNA: TGTGCCAGCAGTACGCGGACAATGCTCCAAGAGACCCAGTACTTC.

The rearrangement links TRBV29-1 to TRBJ2-6; D possibly corresponds to TRBD1 (8 bases). With 6 bases removed from V and 2 bases from J, the gap between germline ends came to 20 bases. This CDR3 comprises 17 residues. Germline V gene data show CDR1 as SQVTM and CDR2 as ANQGSEA. The CDR3 bases are TGCAGCGTCGGGGGGCTAGAACAGGGGGCTGGGGCCAACGTCCTGACTTTC. Protein product: CSVGGLEQGAGANVLTF.

This rearrangement joins TRBV28 to TRBJ2-1; D ambiguous. The V gene's germline CDR1 is MDHEN and CDR2 SYDVKM. The V end lost 8 bases, the J end lost 0 bases, and 11 bases lay between the germline ends. This CDR3 has 14 residues. The DNA for the CDR3 is TGTGCCAGCGTAGACCGGAGCTCCTACAATGAGCAGTTCTTC. This translates into CASVDRSSYNEQFF.

This chain links TRBV7-2 with TRBJ2-7; 7 positions agree with TRBD1. The V gene's germline CDR1 is SGHTA and CDR2 FQGNSA. The CDR3 is made up of 17 amino acids. V gave up 5 bases and J gave up 5 bases; unmatched junction bases: 18. The CDR3, as DNA: TGTGCCAGCAGCCCGAGACAGGGCTTCGGTCTAGGGGACGAGCAGTACTTC. Translated: CASSPRQGFGLGDEQYF.